The sequence of this T cell receptor beta chain was determined in a study of breast tumors, draining lymph nodes, adjacent tissues. General study points: Tumor repertoires ranked between lymph nodes and nontumor tissue in diversity, with V and J gene preferences. Luminal-like breast cancer showed significantly greater tumor-nontumor repertoire similarity than basal-like breast cancer did. Data only fit, rather than demonstrated, lymph node origin of most tumor T cells. Findings are consistent with lymph node origin and intratumoral expansion of most tumor T cells.

Axillary draining lymph nodes of breast cancer patients supplied the node samples. The CDR3 is 15 amino acids. Germline V gives CDR1 MNHEY, CDR2 SMNVEV (reference sequence). V lost 2 bases and J lost 4; bases outside the gene matches: 6. Details on this clonotype: What it binds is not known.

TCRdb reanalysed the multiplex PCR reads using MiXCR and keeps one entry per CDR3 protein. The repertoire holds about 200,000 distinct CDR3 sequences, approximately 33% seen once, with 4.3% in the top ten. The gene calls are TRBV27 and TRBJ2-7, with 9 bases identical to TRBD1. This TCR came from a female donor with breast cancer. Some clones in this sample may be carry-over from other donors' samples. Sequencing was done on a sample of axillary lymph node tissue. The CDR3 sequence is CASSLSPGTGYEQYF. The CDR3 bases are TGTGCCAGCAGTTTAAGTCCCGGGACAGGGTACGAGCAGTACTTC.